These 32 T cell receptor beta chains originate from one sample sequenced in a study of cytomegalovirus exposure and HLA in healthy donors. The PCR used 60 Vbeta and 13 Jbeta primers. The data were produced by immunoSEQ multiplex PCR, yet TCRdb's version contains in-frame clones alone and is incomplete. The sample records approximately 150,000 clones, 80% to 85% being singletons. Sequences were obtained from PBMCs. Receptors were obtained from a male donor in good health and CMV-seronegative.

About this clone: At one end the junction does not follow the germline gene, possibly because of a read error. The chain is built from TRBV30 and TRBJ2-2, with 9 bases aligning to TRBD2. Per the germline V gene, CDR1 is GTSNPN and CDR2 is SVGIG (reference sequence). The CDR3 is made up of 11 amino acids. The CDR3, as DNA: TGCGGCGGGAGGGGGACCGGGGAGCTGTTTTTT. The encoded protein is CGGRGTGELFF.

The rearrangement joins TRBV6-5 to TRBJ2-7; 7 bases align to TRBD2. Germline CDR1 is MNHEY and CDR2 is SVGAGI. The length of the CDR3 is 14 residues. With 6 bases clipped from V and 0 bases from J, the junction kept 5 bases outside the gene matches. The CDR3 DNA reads TGTGCCAGCAGGATGGGACTATCCTCCTACGAGCAGTACTTC. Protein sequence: CASRMGLSSYEQYF.

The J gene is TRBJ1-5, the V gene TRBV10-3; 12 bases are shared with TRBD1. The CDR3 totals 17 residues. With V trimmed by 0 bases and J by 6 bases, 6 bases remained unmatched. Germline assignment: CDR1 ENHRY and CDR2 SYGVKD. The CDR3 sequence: CAISESPRDRGLQPQHF. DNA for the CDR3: TGTGCCATCAGTGAGTCTCCCCGGGACAGGGGGCTTCAGCCCCAGCATTTT.

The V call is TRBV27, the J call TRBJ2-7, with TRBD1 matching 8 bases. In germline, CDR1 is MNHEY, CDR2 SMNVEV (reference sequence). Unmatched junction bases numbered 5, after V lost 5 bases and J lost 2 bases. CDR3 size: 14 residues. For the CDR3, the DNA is TGTGCCAGCAGTCCACGGGACAGGACCTACGAGCAGTACTTC. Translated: CASSPRDRTYEQYF.

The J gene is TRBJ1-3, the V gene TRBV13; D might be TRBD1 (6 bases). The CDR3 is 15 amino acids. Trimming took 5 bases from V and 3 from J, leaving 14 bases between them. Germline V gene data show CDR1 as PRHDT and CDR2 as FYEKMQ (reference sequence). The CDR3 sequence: CASSTAETGGNTIYF. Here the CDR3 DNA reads TGTGCCAGCAGCACTGCCGAGACAGGTGGAAACACCATATATTTT. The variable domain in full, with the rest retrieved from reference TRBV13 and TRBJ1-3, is AAGVIQSPRHLIKEKRETATLKCYPIPRHDTVYWYQQGPGQDPQFLISFYEKMQSDKGSIPDRFSAQQFSDYHSELNMSSLELGDSALYFCASSTAETGGNTIYFGEGSWLTVV.

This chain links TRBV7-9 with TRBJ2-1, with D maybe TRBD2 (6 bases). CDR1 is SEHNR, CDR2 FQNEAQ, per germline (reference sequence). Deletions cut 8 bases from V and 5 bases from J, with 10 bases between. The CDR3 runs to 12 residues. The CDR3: CASLTGDNEQFF. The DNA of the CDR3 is TGTGCCAGCTTAACGGGAGACAATGAGCAGTTCTTC.

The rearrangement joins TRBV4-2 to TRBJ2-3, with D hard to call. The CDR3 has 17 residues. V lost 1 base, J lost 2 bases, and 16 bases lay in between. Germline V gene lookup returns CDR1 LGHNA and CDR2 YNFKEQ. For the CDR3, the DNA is TGTGCCAGCAGCCAAGCCATGCCAGCGATCAACACAGATACGCAGTATTTT. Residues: CASSQAMPAINTDTQYF.

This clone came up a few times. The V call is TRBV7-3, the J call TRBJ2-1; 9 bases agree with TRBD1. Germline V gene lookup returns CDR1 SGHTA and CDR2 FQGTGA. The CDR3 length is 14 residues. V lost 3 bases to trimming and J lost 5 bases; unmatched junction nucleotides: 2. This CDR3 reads CASSLGQGHNEQFF. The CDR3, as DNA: TGTGCCAGCAGCTTGGGACAGGGTCACAATGAGCAGTTCTTC.

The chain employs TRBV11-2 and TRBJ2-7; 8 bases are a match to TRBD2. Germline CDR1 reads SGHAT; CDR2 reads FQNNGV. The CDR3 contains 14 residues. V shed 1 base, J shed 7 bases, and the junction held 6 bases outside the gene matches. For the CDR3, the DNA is TGTGCCAGCAGCTTAGCGGGGGGGCTTAATGAGCAGTACTTC. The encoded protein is CASSLAGGLNEQYF.

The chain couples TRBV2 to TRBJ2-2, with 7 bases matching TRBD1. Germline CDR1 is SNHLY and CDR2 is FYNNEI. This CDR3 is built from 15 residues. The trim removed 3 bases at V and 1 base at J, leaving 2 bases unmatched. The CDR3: CASSERGRNTGELFF. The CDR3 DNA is TGTGCCAGCAGTGAGAGGGGGCGGAACACCGGGGAGCTGTTTTTT.

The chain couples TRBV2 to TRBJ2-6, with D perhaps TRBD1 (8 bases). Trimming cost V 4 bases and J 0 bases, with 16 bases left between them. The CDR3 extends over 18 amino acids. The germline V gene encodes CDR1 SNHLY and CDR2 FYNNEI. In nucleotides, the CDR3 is TGTGCCAGCAGTGGGGGGGGACAGGTTCGCTCTGGGGCCAACGTCCTGACTTTC. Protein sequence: CASSGGGQVRSGANVLTF.

The CDR3 nucleotides are TGTGCCAGCAGCACAGGGGTGGCTAATGAAAAACTGTTTTTT. It specifies CASSTGVANEKLFF. The gene calls are TRBV5-8 and TRBJ1-4; 7 positions match TRBD1. Germline assignment: CDR1 SGHTS and CDR2 YDEGEE. After removal of 4 bases from V and 3 bases from J, the junction contained 3 bases not matched to a gene. The CDR3 length is 14 residues.

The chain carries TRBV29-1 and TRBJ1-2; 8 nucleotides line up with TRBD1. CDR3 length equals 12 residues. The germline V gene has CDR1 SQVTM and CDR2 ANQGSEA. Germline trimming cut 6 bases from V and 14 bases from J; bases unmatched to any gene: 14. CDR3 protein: CSVHGQGSARTF. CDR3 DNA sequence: TGCAGCGTCCACGGACAGGGAAGTGCTAGGACCTTC.

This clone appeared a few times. The CDR3 loop reads CASRGRRVGYGYTF. CDR3 nucleotides: TGTGCCAGCAGGGGGCGCAGGGTGGGCTATGGCTACACCTTC. This rearrangement joins TRBV6-5 to TRBJ1-2; tentative D call: TRBD1 (5 bases). Germline CDR1 is MNHEY and CDR2 is SVGAGI. The length of the CDR3 is 14 residues. Trimming pared 6 bases from V and 4 bases from J, leaving 15 bases between.

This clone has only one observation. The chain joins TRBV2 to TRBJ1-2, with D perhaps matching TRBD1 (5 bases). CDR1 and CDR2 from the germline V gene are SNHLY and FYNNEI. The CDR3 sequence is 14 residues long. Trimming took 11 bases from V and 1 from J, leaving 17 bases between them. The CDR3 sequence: CAGGTPGGNYGYTF. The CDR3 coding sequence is TGTGCCGGCGGGACCCCGGGCGGTAACTATGGCTACACCTTC.

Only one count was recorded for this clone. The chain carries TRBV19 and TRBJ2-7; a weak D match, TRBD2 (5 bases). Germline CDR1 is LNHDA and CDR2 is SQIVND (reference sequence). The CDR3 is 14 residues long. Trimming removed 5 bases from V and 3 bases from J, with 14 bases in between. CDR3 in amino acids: CASSPPDYNYEQYF. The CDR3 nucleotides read TGTGCCAGTAGTCCTCCTGACTATAACTACGAGCAGTACTTC.

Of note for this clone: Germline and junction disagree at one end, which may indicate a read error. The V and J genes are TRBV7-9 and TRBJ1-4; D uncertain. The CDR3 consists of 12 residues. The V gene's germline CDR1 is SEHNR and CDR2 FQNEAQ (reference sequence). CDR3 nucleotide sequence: TGTCCCAGCAGCCAGTCCAATGAAAAACTGTTTTTT. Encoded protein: CPSSQSNEKLFF.

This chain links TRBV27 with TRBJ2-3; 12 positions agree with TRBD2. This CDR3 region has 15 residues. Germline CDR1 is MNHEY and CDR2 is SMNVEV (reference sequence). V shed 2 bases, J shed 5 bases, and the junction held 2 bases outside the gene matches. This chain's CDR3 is CASSLLAGGLDTQYF. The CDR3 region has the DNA TGTGCCAGCAGTTTACTAGCGGGGGGGCTAGATACGCAGTATTTT.

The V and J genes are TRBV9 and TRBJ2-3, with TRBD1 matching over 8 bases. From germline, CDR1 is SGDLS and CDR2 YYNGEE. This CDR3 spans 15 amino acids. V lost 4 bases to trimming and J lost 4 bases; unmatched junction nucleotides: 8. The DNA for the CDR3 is TGTGCCAGCAGCCTATCGACAGGGGAAGCAGATACGCAGTATTTT. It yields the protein CASSLSTGEADTQYF.

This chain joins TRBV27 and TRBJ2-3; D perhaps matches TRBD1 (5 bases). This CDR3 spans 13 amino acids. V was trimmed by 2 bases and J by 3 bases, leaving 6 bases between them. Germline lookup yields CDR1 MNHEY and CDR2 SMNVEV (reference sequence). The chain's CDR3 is CASSLRGTDTQYF. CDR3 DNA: TGTGCCAGCAGTTTAAGGGGAACAGATACGCAGTATTTT.

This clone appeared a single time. CDR3 loop: CASRGNLKGSSYEQYF. The CDR3 DNA follows: TGTGCCAGCAGGGGTAACTTAAAGGGGTCCTCCTACGAGCAGTACTTC. The gene calls are TRBV2 and TRBJ2-7, with a tentative D call TRBD1 (5 bases). Trimming cost V 6 bases and J 0 bases, with 18 bases left between them. Looked up from germline, CDR1 is SNHLY and CDR2 is FYNNEI. This CDR3 comprises 16 residues. The full variable domain, rest sourced from reference TRBV2 and TRBJ2-7, is EPEVTQTPSHQVTQMGQEVILRCVPISNHLYFYWYRQILGQKVEFLVSFYNNEISEKSEIFDDQFSVERPDGSNFTLKIRSTKLEDSAMYFCASRGNLKGSSYEQYFGPGTRLTVT.

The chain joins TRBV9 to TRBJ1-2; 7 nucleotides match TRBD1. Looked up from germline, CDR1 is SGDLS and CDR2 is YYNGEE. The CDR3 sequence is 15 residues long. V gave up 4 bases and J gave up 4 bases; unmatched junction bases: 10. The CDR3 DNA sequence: TGTGCCAGCAGCCAACAACAGGGGCCCACCTATGGCTACACCTTC. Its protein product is CASSQQQGPTYGYTF.

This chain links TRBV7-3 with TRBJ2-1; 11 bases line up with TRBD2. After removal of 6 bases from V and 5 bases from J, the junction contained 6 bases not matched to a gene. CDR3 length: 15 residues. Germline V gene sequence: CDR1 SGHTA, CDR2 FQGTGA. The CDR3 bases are TGTGCCAGCAGAAAACTAGCGGGAGTAAACAATGAGCAGTTCTTC. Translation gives CASRKLAGVNNEQFF.

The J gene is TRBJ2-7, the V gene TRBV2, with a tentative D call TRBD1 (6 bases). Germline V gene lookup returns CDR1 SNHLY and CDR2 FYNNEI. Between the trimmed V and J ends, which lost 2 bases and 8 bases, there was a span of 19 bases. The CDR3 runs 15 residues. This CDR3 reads CASSESYMVRGQQYF. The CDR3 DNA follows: TGTGCCAGCAGTGAAAGTTATATGGTCAGGGGCCAGCAGTACTTC. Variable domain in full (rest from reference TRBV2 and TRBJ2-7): EPEVTQTPSHQVTQMGQEVILRCVPISNHLYFYWYRQILGQKVEFLVSFYNNEISEKSEIFDDQFSVERPDGSNFTLKIRSTKLEDSAMYFCASSESYMVRGQQYFGPGTRLTVT.

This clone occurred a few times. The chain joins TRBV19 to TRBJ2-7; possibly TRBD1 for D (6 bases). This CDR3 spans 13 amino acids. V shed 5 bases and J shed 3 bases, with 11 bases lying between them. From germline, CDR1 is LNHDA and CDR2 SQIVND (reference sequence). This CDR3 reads CASSGAGDYEQYF. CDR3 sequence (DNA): TGTGCCAGTAGTGGGGCAGGGGACTACGAGCAGTACTTC. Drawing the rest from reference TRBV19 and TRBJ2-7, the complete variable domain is DGGITQSPKYLFRKEGQNVTLSCEQNLNHDAMYWYRQDPGQGLRLIYYSQIVNDFQKGDIAEGYSVSREKKESFPLTVTSAQKNPTAFYLCASSGAGDYEQYFGPGTRLTVT.

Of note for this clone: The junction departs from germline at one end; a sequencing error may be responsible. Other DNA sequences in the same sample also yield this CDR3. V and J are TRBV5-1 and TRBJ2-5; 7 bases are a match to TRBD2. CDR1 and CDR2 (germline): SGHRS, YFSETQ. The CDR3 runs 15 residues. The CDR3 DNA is TGTGCCAGCAGCTTGGTCGGGACTACTCAAGAGACCCAGTACTTC. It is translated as CASSLVGTTQETQYF.

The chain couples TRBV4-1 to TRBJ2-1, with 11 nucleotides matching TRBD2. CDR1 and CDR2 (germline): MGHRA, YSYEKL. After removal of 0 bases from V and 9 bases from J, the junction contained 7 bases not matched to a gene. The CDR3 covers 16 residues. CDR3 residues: CASSQDLTSGDIEQFF. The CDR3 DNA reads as TGCGCCAGCAGCCAAGATCTGACTAGCGGGGACATTGAGCAGTTCTTC.

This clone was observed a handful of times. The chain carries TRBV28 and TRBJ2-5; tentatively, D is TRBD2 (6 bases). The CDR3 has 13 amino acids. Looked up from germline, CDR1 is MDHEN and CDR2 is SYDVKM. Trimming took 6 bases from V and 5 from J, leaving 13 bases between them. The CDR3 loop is CASRSAEGETQYF. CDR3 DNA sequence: TGTGCCAGCAGGTCCGCGGAGGGGGAGACCCAGTACTTC.

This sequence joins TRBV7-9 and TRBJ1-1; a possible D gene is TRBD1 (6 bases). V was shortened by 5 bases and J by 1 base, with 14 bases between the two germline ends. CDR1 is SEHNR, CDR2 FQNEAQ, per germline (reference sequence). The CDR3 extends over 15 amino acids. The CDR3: CASSRQRGSNTEAFF. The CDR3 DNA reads TGTGCCAGCAGCCGCCAGAGGGGGTCGAACACTGAAGCTTTCTTT. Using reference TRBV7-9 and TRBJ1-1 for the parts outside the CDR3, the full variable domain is DTGVSQNPRHKITKRGQNVTFRCDPISEHNRLYWYRQTLGQGPEFLTYFQNEAQLEKSRLLSDRFSAERPKGSFSTLEIQRTEQGDSAMYLCASSRQRGSNTEAFFGQGTRLTVV.

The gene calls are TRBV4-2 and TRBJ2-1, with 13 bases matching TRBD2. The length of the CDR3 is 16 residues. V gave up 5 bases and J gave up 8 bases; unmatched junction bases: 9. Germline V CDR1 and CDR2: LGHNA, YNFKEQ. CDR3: CASSATTSGGADEQFF. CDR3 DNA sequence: TGTGCCAGCAGCGCTACTACTAGCGGGGGGGCCGATGAGCAGTTCTTC.

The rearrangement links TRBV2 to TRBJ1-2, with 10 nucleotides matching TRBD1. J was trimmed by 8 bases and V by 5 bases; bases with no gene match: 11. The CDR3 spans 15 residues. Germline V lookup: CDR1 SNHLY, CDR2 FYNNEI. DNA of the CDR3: TGTGCCAGCAGTTCTCAAGGGACAGGGGCTCGAGGCTACACCTTC. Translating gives CASSSQGTGARGYTF.

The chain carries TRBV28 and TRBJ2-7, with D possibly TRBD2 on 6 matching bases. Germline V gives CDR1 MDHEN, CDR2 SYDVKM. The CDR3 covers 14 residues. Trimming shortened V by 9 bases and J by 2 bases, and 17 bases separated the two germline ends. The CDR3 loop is CASRGSSFAYEQYF. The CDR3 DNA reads TGTGCCAGTCGGGGGTCCAGTTTCGCCTACGAGCAGTACTTC.